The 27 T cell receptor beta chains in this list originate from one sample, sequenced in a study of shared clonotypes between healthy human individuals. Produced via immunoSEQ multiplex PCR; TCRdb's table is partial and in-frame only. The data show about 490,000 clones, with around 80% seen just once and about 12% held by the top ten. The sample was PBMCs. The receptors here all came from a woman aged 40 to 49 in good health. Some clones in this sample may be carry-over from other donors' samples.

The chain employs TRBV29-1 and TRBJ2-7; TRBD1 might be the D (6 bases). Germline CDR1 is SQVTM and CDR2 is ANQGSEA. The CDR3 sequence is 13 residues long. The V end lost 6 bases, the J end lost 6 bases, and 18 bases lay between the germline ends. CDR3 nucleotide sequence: TGCAGCGTAGTACGGGACATTTGGGGCGAGCAGTACTTC. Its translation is CSVVRDIWGEQYF.

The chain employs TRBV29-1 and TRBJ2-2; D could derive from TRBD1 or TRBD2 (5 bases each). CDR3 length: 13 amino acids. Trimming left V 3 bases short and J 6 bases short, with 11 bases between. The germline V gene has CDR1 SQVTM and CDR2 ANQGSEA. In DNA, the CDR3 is TGCAGCGTTGAGGAGGCCAGGGCCGGGGAGCTGTTTTTT. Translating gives CSVEEARAGELFF.

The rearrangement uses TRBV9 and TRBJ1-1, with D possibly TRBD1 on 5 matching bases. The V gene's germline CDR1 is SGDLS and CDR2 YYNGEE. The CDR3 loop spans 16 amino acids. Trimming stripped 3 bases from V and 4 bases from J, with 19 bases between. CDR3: CASSAPGIPPGTEAFF. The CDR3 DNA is TGTGCCAGCAGCGCCCCAGGGATCCCCCCCGGCACTGAAGCTTTCTTT.

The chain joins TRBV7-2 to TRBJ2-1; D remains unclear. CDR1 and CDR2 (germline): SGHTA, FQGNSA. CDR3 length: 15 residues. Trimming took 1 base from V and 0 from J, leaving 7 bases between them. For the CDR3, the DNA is TGTGCCAGCAGCTTAGGAGTAAGCTCCTACAATGAGCAGTTCTTC. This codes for CASSLGVSSYNEQFF.

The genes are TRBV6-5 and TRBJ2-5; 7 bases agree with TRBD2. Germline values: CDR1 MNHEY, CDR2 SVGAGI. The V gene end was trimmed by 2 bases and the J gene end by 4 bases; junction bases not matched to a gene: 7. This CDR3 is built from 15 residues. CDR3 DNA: TGTGCCAGCAGTTACCTGGACCAGCGGGGAGAGACCCAGTACTTC. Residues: CASSYLDQRGETQYF.

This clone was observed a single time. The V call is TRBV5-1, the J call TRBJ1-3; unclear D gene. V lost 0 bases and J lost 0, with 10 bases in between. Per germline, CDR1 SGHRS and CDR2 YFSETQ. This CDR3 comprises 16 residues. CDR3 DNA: TGCGCCAGCAGCTTGGACGGACGCGGCTCTGGAAACACCATATATTTT. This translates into CASSLDGRGSGNTIYF.

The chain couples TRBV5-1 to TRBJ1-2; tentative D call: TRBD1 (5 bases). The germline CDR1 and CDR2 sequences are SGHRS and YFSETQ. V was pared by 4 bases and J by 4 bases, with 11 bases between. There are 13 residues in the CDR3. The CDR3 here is CASSPGTVYGYTF. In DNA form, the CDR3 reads TGCGCCAGCAGCCCCGGGACGGTCTATGGCTACACCTTC.

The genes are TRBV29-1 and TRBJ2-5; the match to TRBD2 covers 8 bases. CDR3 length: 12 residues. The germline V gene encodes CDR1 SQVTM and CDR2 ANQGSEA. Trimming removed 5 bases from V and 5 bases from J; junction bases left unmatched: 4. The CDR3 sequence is CSVRTSIETQYF. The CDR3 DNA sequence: TGCAGCGTTCGGACTAGCATTGAGACCCAGTACTTC.

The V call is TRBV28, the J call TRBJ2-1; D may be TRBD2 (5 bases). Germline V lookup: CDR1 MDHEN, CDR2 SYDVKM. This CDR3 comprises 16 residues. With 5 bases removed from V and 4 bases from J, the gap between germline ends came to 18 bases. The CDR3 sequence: CASSPTGGSPYNEQFF. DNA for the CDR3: TGTGCCAGCAGTCCCACCGGTGGGAGCCCTTACAATGAGCAGTTCTTC.

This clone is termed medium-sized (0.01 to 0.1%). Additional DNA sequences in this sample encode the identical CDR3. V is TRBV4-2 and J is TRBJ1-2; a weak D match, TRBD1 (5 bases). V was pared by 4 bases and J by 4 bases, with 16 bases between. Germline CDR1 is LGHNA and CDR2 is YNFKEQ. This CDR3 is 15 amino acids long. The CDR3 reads CASSPSGAESYGYTF. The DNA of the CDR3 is TGTGCCAGCAGCCCATCCGGGGCCGAGTCCTATGGCTACACCTTC.

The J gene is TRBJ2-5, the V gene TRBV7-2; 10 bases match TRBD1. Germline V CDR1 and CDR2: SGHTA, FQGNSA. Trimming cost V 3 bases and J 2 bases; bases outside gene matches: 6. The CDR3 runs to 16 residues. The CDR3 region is CASSLGVGQGQETQYF. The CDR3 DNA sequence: TGTGCCAGCAGCTTGGGGGTGGGACAGGGGCAAGAGACCCAGTACTTC.

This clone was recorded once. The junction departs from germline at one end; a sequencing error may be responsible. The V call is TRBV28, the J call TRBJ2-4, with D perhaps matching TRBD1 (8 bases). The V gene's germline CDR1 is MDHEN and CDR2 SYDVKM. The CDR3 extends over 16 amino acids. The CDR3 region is CTSSSGGEDRGYRVHF. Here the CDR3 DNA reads TGTACCAGCAGTTCTGGGGGGGAAGACAGGGGATACCGTGTGCACTTC.

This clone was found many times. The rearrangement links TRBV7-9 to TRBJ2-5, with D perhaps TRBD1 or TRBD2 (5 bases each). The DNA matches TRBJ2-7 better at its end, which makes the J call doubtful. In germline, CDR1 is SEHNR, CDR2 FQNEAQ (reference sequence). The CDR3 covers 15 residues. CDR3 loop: CASSLVGVRTYEQYF. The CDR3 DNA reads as TGTGCCAGCAGCTTAGTGGGGGTCCGCACCTACGAGCAGTACTTC.

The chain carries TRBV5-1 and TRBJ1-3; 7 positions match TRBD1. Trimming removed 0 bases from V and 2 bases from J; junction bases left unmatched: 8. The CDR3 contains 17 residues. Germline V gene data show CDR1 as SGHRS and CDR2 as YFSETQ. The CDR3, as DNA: TGCGCCAGCAGCTTGGGGGCGACAGGGAGGCCTGGAAACACCATATATTTT. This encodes CASSLGATGRPGNTIYF. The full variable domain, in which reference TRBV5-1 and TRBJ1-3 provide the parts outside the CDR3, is KAGVTQTPRYLIKTRGQQVTLSCSPISGHRSVSWYQQTPGQGLQFLFEYFSETQRNKGNFPGRFSGRQFSNSRSEMNVSTLELGDSALYLCASSLGATGRPGNTIYFGEGSWLTVV.

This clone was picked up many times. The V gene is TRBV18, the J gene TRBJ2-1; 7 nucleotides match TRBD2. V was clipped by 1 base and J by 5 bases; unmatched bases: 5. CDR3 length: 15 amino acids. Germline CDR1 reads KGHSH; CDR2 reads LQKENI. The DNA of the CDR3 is TGTGCCAGCTCACCACTGCCTAGCGGCAACAATGAGCAGTTCTTC. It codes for CASSPLPSGNNEQFF.

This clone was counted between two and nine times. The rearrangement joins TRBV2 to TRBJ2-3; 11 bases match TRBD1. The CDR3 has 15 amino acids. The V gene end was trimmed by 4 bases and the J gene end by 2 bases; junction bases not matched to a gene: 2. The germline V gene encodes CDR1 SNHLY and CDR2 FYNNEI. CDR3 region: CASSVGQGATDTQYF. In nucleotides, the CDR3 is TGTGCCAGCAGTGTAGGACAGGGGGCCACAGATACGCAGTATTTT.

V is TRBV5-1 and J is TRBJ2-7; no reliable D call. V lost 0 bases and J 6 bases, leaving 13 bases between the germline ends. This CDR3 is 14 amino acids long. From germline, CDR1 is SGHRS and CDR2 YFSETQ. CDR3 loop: CASSLADYGPEQYF. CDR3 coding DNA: TGCGCCAGCAGCTTGGCCGATTATGGGCCCGAGCAGTACTTC.

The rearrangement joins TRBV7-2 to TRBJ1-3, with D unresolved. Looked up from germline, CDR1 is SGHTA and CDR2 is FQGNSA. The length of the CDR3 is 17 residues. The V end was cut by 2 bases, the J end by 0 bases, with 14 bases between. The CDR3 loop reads CASSLLGSPSSGNTIYF. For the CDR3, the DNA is TGTGCCAGCAGCTTACTGGGTTCGCCAAGCTCTGGAAACACCATATATTTT.

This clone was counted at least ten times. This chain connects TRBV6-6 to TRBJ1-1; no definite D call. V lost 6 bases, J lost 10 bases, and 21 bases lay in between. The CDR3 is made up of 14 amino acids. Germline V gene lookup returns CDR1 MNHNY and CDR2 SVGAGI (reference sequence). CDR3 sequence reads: CASSPPGAGLGAFF. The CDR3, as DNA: TGTGCCAGCAGCCCCCCGGGTGCAGGCCTCGGAGCTTTCTTT.

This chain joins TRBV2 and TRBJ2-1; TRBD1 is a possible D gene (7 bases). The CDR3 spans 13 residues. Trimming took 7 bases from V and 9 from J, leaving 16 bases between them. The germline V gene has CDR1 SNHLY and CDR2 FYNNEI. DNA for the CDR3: TGTGCCAGCATCCCCCAGGGGGGTGGTGAGCAGTTCTTC. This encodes CASIPQGGGEQFF.

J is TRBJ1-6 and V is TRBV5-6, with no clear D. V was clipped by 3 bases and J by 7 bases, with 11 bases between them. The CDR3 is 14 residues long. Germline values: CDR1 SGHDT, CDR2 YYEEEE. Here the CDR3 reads CASSSRPGNSPLHF. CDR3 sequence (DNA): TGTGCCAGCAGCTCGCGGCCGGGGAATTCACCCCTCCACTTT. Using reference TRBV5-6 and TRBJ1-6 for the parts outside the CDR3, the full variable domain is DAGVTQSPTHLIKTRGQQVTLRCSPKSGHDTVSWYQQALGQGPQFIFQYYEEEERQRGNFPDRFSGHQFPNYSSELNVNALLLGDSALYLCASSSRPGNSPLHFGNGTRLTVT.

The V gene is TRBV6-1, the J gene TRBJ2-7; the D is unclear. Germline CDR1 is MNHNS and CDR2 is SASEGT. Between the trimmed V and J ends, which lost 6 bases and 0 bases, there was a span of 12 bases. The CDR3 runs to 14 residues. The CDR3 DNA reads TGTGCCAGCAGCTTCGACTCGGGCTCCTACGAGCAGTACTTC. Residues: CASSFDSGSYEQYF.

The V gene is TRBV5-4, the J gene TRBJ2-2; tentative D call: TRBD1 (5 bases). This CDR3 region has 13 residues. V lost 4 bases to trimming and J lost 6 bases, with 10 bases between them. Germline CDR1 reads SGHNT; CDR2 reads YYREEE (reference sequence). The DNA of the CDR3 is TGTGCCAGCAGCCCCACAGGTGCCGGGGAGCTGTTTTTT. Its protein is CASSPTGAGELFF.

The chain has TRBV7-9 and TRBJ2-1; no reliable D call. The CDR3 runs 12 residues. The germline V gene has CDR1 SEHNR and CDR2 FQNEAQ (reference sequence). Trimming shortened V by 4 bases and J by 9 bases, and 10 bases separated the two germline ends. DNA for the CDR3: TGTGCCAGCAGCTCCACTAACGCTGAGCAGTTCTTC. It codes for CASSSTNAEQFF.

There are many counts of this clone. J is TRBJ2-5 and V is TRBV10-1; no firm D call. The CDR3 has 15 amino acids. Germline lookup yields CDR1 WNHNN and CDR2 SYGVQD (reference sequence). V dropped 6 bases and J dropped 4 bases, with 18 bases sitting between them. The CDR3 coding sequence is TGCGCCAGCAGCGACCGGGCCTCCACGACAGAGACCCAGTACTTC. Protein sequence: CASSDRASTTETQYF.

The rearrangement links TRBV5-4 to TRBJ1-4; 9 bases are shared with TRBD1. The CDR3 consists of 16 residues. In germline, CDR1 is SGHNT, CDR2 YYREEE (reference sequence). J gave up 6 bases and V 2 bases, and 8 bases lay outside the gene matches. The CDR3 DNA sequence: TGTGCCAGCAGCTTAGGTTTGGGACAGGGTCATGAAAAACTGTTTTTT. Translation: CASSLGLGQGHEKLFF.

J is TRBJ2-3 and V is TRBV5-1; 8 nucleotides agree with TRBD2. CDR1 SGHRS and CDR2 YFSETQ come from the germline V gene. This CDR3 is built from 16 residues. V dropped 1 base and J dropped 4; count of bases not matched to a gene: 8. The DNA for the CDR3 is TGCGCCAGCAGCTTGTTAGCGGGATTAGGGGCAGATACGCAGTATTTT. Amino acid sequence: CASSLLAGLGADTQYF.